The 22 T cell receptor beta chains presented below share a single source sample, sequenced in a study of metastatic and nonmetastatic thyroid tumors. Using MiXCR, TCRdb re-called clones from the PCR reads. The table includes more than 50,000 clones, more than 20% detected once. Not a single patient had been given any form of treatment at any point before undergoing thyroid surgery. The sample taken for sequencing was blood. The receptors originated from a female donor with papillary thyroid cancer or a benign thyroid nodule (not recorded which). Some clones in this sample may be carry-over from other donors' samples.

This clone was counted ten times or more. This may come from a read error, since a much larger clone is one base off. The CDR3 DNA follows: TGTGCCTGGACTATGGACACTGAAGCTTTCTTT. This translates into CAWTMDTEAFF. The V and J genes are TRBV30 and TRBJ1-1; no firm D call. Germline V gene lookup returns CDR1 GTSNPN and CDR2 SVGIG (reference sequence). This CDR3 spans 11 amino acids. V lost 4 bases to trimming and J lost 3 bases, with 6 bases between them.

This clone has ten or more counts. This may be a read error: a much more frequent sequence differs by one nucleotide. The same CDR3 arises from other DNA sequences in this sample as well. The rearrangement uses TRBV19 and TRBJ1-1; the D is unclear. This CDR3 comprises 12 residues. The germline gives CDR1 LNHDA, CDR2 SQIVND (reference sequence). CDR3 loop: CASGMNPYEAFF. In DNA form, the CDR3 reads TGTGCCAGTGGTATGAATCCCTATGAAGCTTTCTTT.

With respect to this clone: At one of its ends the junction is not consistent with the germline gene, which may arise from a read error. This chain links TRBV11-2 with TRBJ2-7; TRBD1 or TRBD2 may be the D gene (5 bases each). There are 16 residues in the CDR3. Germline V lookup: CDR1 SGHAT, CDR2 FQNNGV. The CDR3 protein is CAISLGRDGSSYEHYF. In DNA form, the CDR3 reads TGTGCCATCAGCTTAGGCCGGGACGGATCCTCCTACGAGCATTACTTC.

In its sample, this clone was seen many times. The junction differs from germline at one of its ends, possibly a read error. The chain joins TRBV7-7 to TRBJ2-5, with 7 bases matching TRBD1. The CDR3 runs 13 residues. Germline assignment: CDR1 SSHAT and CDR2 FNYEAQ (reference sequence). The CDR3 spells CASSSGQKETQYF. CDR3 DNA sequence: TGTGCTAGCAGCTCGGGACAGAAAGAGACCCAGTACTTC.

Ten or more counts support this clone. This chain joins TRBV6-2 or TRBV6-3 and TRBJ2-1; a weak D match, TRBD2 (6 bases). V lost 5 bases, J lost 3 bases, and 14 bases lay in between. Germline V gene sequence: CDR1 MNHEY, CDR2 SVGEGT. This CDR3 comprises 15 residues. In DNA, the CDR3 is TGTGCCAGCAGTGTCCGGGACTGGTTCTACAATGAGCAGTTCTTC. This codes for CASSVRDWFYNEQFF.

The chain recombines TRBV28 with TRBJ2-1; 11 positions match TRBD2. Germline V lookup: CDR1 MDHEN, CDR2 SYDVKM. The CDR3 is made up of 16 amino acids. Trimming took 7 bases from V and 8 from J; bases not matched to a gene: 13. CDR3: CASISYSGRAVDEQFF. In DNA, the CDR3 is TGTGCCAGCATTTCATATAGCGGGAGGGCCGTGGATGAGCAGTTCTTC.

Only a few counts were recorded for this clone. The junction departs from germline at one end; a sequencing error may be responsible. V and J are TRBV6-1 and TRBJ2-7; D might be TRBD1 (6 bases). Germline CDR1 and CDR2: MNHNS and SASEGT. This CDR3 comprises 17 residues. CDR3 sequence: CASSEEVITGSYDDQYF. CDR3 DNA: TGTGCCAGCAGTGAAGAAGTCATCACAGGGTCTTATGACGATCAGTACTTC.

This clone occurred many times. The DNA of the CDR3 is TGTGCCAGCAGCTCTGGACTGATCACCAAGGTAGCCAAAAACATTCAGTACTTC. This gives the protein CASSSGLITKVAKNIQYF. The chain recombines TRBV7-3 with TRBJ2-4, with a tentative D call TRBD2 (5 bases). The CDR3 extends over 18 amino acids. V was pared by 4 bases and J by 0 bases, with 19 bases between. Germline CDR1 is SGHTA and CDR2 is FQGTGA. Using reference TRBV7-3 and TRBJ2-4 for the parts outside the CDR3, the full variable domain is GAGVSQTPSNKVTEKGKYVELRCDPISGHTALYWYRQSLGQGPEFLIYFQGTGAADDSGLPNDRFFAVRPEGSVSTLKIQRTERGDSAVYLCASSSGLITKVAKNIQYFGAGTRLSVL.

This clone was seen at least ten times. V gene TRBV18 combines with J gene TRBJ2-7, with D uncertain. The CDR3 runs 14 residues. The V gene lost 7 bases and the J gene lost 0 bases, with 13 bases spanning the gap. Per the germline V gene, CDR1 is KGHSH and CDR2 is LQKENI. The CDR3 bases are TGTGCCAGCTTAGGTGGGTCTAGCTCCTACGAGCAGTACTTC. Encoded protein: CASLGGSSSYEQYF.

This clone was seen many times. The V gene is TRBV28, the J gene TRBJ2-5; D not resolved. The CDR3 sequence is 14 residues long. Germline values: CDR1 MDHEN, CDR2 SYDVKM. V was trimmed by 7 bases and J by 1 base, leaving 13 bases between them. In DNA form, the CDR3 reads TGTGCCAGCACCAGCACCCCTTTCCAAGAGACCCAGTACTTC. Translated: CASTSTPFQETQYF.

At least ten counts were recorded for this clone. The V gene is TRBV4-1, the J gene TRBJ1-3; 10 bases are a match to TRBD1. Germline CDR1 is MGHRA and CDR2 is YSYEKL. The CDR3 consists of 14 residues. V dropped 8 bases and J dropped 3; count of bases not matched to a gene: 4. The CDR3 DNA sequence: TGCGCCAGCTCGACAGGGGGCATTGGAAACACCATATATTTT. It yields the protein CASSTGGIGNTIYF.

V usage is TRBV4-1 and J usage is TRBJ1-5; no reliable D call. This CDR3 has 13 amino acids. The germline V gene has CDR1 MGHRA and CDR2 YSYEKL. Deletions cut 6 bases from V and 11 bases from J, with 17 bases between. CDR3 region: CASRHDISATQHF. CDR3 nucleotide sequence: TGCGCCAGCAGACATGATATCTCCGCGACCCAGCATTTT.

In its sample, this clone was seen a few times. A much more abundant neighbour one base away suggests this may be a read error. The chain has TRBV7-9 and TRBJ2-3; D gene unclear. CDR3 size: 12 residues. Germline V lookup: CDR1 SEHNR, CDR2 FQNEAQ (reference sequence). CDR3 region: CASSLDSDTHYF. The CDR3 nucleotides read TGTGCCAGCAGCTTAGATTCGGATACGCATTATTTT.

This clone was detected once. The chain links TRBV5-1 to TRBJ1-1, with TRBD1 identical over 8 bases. The junction had 6 bases not matched to a gene; V was cut back by 4 bases and J by 1 base. The CDR3 consists of 15 residues. Germline assignment: CDR1 SGHRS and CDR2 YFSETQ. The CDR3: CASSILTGGNTEAFF. The CDR3 DNA is TGCGCCAGCAGCATATTAACAGGGGGGAACACTGAAGCTTTCTTT.

This clone has ten or more counts. CDR3 sequence reads: CASSLVGSGNTIYF. In DNA, the CDR3 is TGTGCCAGCAGCTTGGTGGGGAGCGGAAACACCATATATTTT. The chain combines TRBV5-6 with TRBJ1-3; the D is unclear. The germline V gene has CDR1 SGHDT and CDR2 YYEEEE. The CDR3 runs to 14 residues. V was shortened by 0 bases and J by 4 bases, with 8 bases between the two germline ends.

Of note for this clone: No conserved phenylalanine or tryptophan is present at the end of the CDR3, so a read error is the likely explanation. The rearrangement links TRBV28 to TRBJ1-2; D not certain. The V and J ends lost 2 bases and 6 bases respectively, with 16 bases between them. Germline loops: CDR1 MDHEN, CDR2 SYDVKM. The CDR3 covers 15 residues. The CDR3 nucleotides read TGTGCCAGCAGTTTAATCCGATTTGGACTGCATGGCTACACCGTC. This encodes CASSLIRFGLHGYTV.

This clone was picked up many times. The chain combines TRBV7-9 with TRBJ2-2; D not resolved. The CDR3 runs to 12 residues. Germline V gives CDR1 SEHNR, CDR2 FQNEAQ (reference sequence). Trimming took off 10 bases at V and 2 bases at J, with 8 bases between the two ends. CDR3: CATPQNTGELFF. CDR3 nucleotide sequence: TGTGCCACACCTCAAAACACCGGGGAGCTGTTTTTT. Full variable domain (missing parts from reference TRBV7-9 and TRBJ2-2): DTGVSQNPRHKITKRGQNVTFRCDPISEHNRLYWYRQTLGQGPEFLTYFQNEAQLEKSRLLSDRFSAERPKGSFSTLEIQRTEQGDSAMYLCATPQNTGELFFGEGSRLTVL.

V gene TRBV20-1 combines with J gene TRBJ1-1, with TRBD1 matching 9 bases. V dropped 5 bases and J dropped 4; count of bases not matched to a gene: 8. The CDR3 is 14 amino acids. From germline, CDR1 is DFQATT and CDR2 SNEGSKA (reference sequence). The CDR3 nucleotides read TGCAGTGCTGGTGGGACAGGGCCTGTCACTGAAGCTTTCTTT. It encodes CSAGGTGPVTEAFF.

This clone came up many times. The chain combines TRBV25-1 with TRBJ2-5; D is unresolved. Trimming shortened V by 8 bases and J by 0 bases, and 13 bases separated the two germline ends. The CDR3 spans 14 residues. The V gene's germline CDR1 is MGHDK and CDR2 SYGVNS. The CDR3 protein is CASGLQGDQETQYF. The CDR3 DNA follows: TGTGCCAGCGGTCTGCAAGGTGACCAAGAGACCCAGTACTTC.

This clone was recorded many times. This may be a read error, as it is one base from a much larger clone. The chain combines TRBV20-1 with TRBJ1-2; D is unclear. Between the trimmed V and J ends, which lost 4 bases and 4 bases, there was a span of 16 bases. CDR3 length: 14 amino acids. CDR1 DFQATT and CDR2 SNEGSKA come from the germline V gene (reference sequence). CDR3 loop: CSAKQGPNLYGYTF. In DNA, the CDR3 is TGCAGTGCTAAGCAAGGCCCAAACCTCTATGGCTACACCTTC.

This clone showed up many times. J is TRBJ2-7 and V is TRBV2, with 12 bases that match TRBD2. Germline CDR1 reads SNHLY; CDR2 reads FYNNEI. The J segment lost 2 bases and the V segment lost 10 bases, leaving 15 bases of the junction unmatched. This CDR3 contains 17 residues. CDR3 nucleotides: TGTGCCACGGGAATTCAAGGACTAGCGGGATGGGCCTACGAGCAGTACTTC. Its protein product is CATGIQGLAGWAYEQYF.

This clone was seen ten or more times. This sequence joins TRBV19 and TRBJ1-2; D is uncertain. Looked up from germline, CDR1 is LNHDA and CDR2 is SQIVND (reference sequence). Trimming removed 0 bases from V and 7 bases from J, with 12 bases in between. The CDR3 is 14 amino acids. Here the CDR3 reads CASSIERVSAGYTF. DNA for the CDR3: TGTGCCAGTAGTATAGAGAGGGTTTCAGCTGGCTACACCTTC.